A selection of T cell receptor beta chains follows, all from one sample in a study of T cells in Graves' hyperthyroidism and ophthalmopathy. Each CDR3 protein gets one entry after TCRdb re-called the multiplex PCR reads with MiXCR. The table records more than 500,000 distinct CDR3 sequences, about 14% of them present only once. The specimen was blood. The receptor set was obtained from a woman aged 40 to 49 with Graves' ophthalmopathy. CDR3s include the opening cysteine and the closing phenylalanine or tryptophan. D genes are given only for firm matches. Clone size is given for some rows only: seen once, a few or many times, or a class if the clone is expanded.

length	V	size	D	J	CDR3	DNA
16	TRBV12-3/TRBV12-4	many	TRBD2	TRBJ2-5	CASSKGGAGVGETQYF	TGTGCCAGCAGTAAGGGAGGGGCGGGAGTAGGAGAGACCCAGTACTTC
12	TRBV20-1	many	-	TRBJ2-3	CSANLNTDTQYF	TGCAGTGCGAACCTCAACACAGATACGCAGTATTTT
16	TRBV18	many	-	TRBJ2-5	CASSPPRLMKRETQYF	TGTGCCAGCTCACCACCTCGACTGATGAAGCGAGAGACCCAGTACTTC
13	TRBV2	-	TRBD1	TRBJ1-1	CASFRQGSTEAFF	TGTGCCAGCTTCCGACAGGGGTCCACTGAAGCTTTCTTT
14	TRBV13	many	-	TRBJ2-5	CASSLTDRAETQYF	TGTGCCAGCAGCTTAACGGACAGAGCAGAGACCCAGTACTTC
15	TRBV5-1	many	TRBD1	TRBJ1-3	CASSLGTVSGNTIYF	TGTGCCAGCAGTTTGGGGACAGTCTCTGGAAACACCATATATTTT
14	TRBV7-9	few	-	TRBJ2-7	CASSPRAVSYEQYF	TGTGCCAGCAGCCCACGAGCGGTCTCCTACGAGCAGTACTTC
15	TRBV4-1	-	TRBD1	TRBJ1-5	CASSQTGMSNQPQHF	TGCGCCAGCAGCCAGACAGGGATGAGCAATCAGCCCCAGCATTTT
11	TRBV5-1	many	-	TRBJ2-7	CASSLGDEQYF	TGTGCCAGCAGCTTAGGGGATGAGCAGTACTTC
15	TRBV25-1	-	TRBD2	TRBJ2-5	CASSPVAGDPRTQYF	TGTGCCAGCAGTCCGGTAGCGGGAGACCCGCGGACCCAGTACTTC
12	TRBV29-1	-	-	TRBJ1-2	CSVELANYGYTF	TGCAGCGTTGAATTAGCTAACTATGGCTACACCTTC
17	TRBV20-1	many	-	TRBJ1-2	CSARGPSGSLHNYGYTF	TGCAGTGCTAGGGGCCCCTCGGGGTCCCTCCATAACTATGGCTACACCTTC
13	TRBV10-3	few	-	TRBJ1-1	CAIRQLLNTEAFF	TGTGCCATCCGACAGCTCTTGAACACTGAAGCTTTCTTT
14	TRBV2	many	TRBD2	TRBJ2-5	CASRKREVRETQYF	TGTGCCAGCAGAAAGCGGGAAGTGCGGGAGACCCAGTACTTC
14	TRBV6-1	few	-	TRBJ2-3	CASGRSASTDTQYF	TGTGCCAGCGGTCGGTCTGCGAGCACAGATACGCAGTATTTT
18	TRBV12-3/TRBV12-4	-	TRBD2	TRBJ2-5	CASSLPYDGTSGQETQYF	TGTGCCAGCAGTTTACCGTACGATGGGACTAGCGGACAAGAGACCCAGTACTTC
13	TRBV27	-	-	TRBJ1-1	CASSKFLRTEAFF	TGTGCCAGCAGCAAATTCCTAAGGACTGAAGCTTTCTTT
14	TRBV7-2	few	-	TRBJ1-2	CASSLFDRRGGYTF	TGTGCCAGCAGCTTATTCGACAGGAGAGGTGGCTACACCTTC
14	TRBV4-2	many	TRBD1	TRBJ2-7	CASSAGTGDYEQYF	TGTGCCAGCAGCGCCGGGACAGGGGACTACGAGCAGTACTTC
13	TRBV7-8	many	-	TRBJ2-5	CASSFSRVETQYF	TGTGCCAGCAGCTTCAGCAGGGTGGAGACCCAGTACTTC
13	TRBV2	many	-	TRBJ1-2	CASREQLEHGYTF	TGTGCCAGCAGAGAGCAGCTAGAGCATGGCTACACCTTC
15	TRBV11-2	few	-	TRBJ1-5	CASSPAGDYNQPQHF	TGTGCCAGCAGCCCCGCGGGGGACTATAATCAGCCCCAGCATTTT
17	TRBV6-2/TRBV6-3	few	-	TRBJ1-3	CASTSWTGTRSGNTIYF	TGTGCCAGCACTTCCTGGACCGGGACAAGATCTGGAAACACCATATATTTT
13	TRBV6-5	many	-	TRBJ2-7	CASYQEGDHEQYF	TGTGCCAGTTATCAGGAGGGGGACCACGAGCAGTACTTC
14	TRBV19	few	-	TRBJ2-3	CASSILGWADTQYF	TGTGCCAGTAGTATACTTGGGTGGGCAGATACGCAGTATTTT
17	TRBV5-1	-	TRBD2	TRBJ2-7	CASSLAGRLADSYEQYF	TGCGCCAGCAGCTTGGCGGGACGACTAGCGGATTCCTACGAGCAGTACTTC
14	TRBV19	many	-	TRBJ1-2	CASSTIGTRDGYTF	TGTGCCAGTAGTACCATAGGGACAAGGGATGGCTACACCTTC
15	TRBV5-8	-	TRBD1	TRBJ2-7	CASSFALGQGYEQYF	TGTGCCAGCAGCTTTGCCCTTGGACAGGGCTACGAGCAGTACTTC
15	TRBV11-3	-	-	TRBJ2-5	CASSPVAGNEETQYF	TGTGCCAGCAGCCCCGTCGCGGGGAACGAGGAGACCCAGTACTTC
15	TRBV6-1	-	TRBD2	TRBJ2-5	CASSLAGSLGETQYF	TGTGCCAGCAGTCTAGCGGGATCCCTTGGGGAGACCCAGTACTTC
14	TRBV20-1	many	-	TRBJ1-5	CSAVPPGGNQPQHF	TGCAGTGCTGTGCCACCTGGGGGCAATCAGCCCCAGCATTTT
13	TRBV29-1	many	-	TRBJ2-2	CSVEDSLTGELFF	TGCAGCGTTGAAGACTCCCTTACCGGGGAGCTGTTTTTT
15	TRBV7-2	few	-	TRBJ2-7	CASSLGLPRGHEQYF	TGTGCCAGCAGCTTAGGGTTACCCAGGGGACACGAGCAGTACTTC
15	TRBV24-1	many	TRBD1	TRBJ1-5	CATSGGQGHNQPQHF	TGTGCCACCAGCGGAGGACAGGGCCACAATCAGCCCCAGCATTTT
15	TRBV6-2/TRBV6-3	many	-	TRBJ2-2	CASSYRLERTGELFF	TGTGCCAGCAGTTATCGACTAGAGAGAACTGGGGAGCTGTTTTTT
13	TRBV12-5	-	-	TRBJ2-5	CASGGRVQETQYF	TGTGCTAGTGGTGGCCGGGTCCAAGAGACCCAGTACTTC
15	TRBV6-2/TRBV6-3	few	-	TRBJ2-7	CASSYLSGLSGEQYF	TGTGCCAGCAGTTATCTTAGCGGCCTTTCCGGAGAGCAGTACTTC
14	TRBV6-1	many	-	TRBJ1-5	CASRSGAGNQPQHF	TGTGCCAGCAGATCAGGGGCTGGCAATCAGCCCCAGCATTTT
16	TRBV24-1	many	TRBD1	TRBJ2-2	CATSDFDRGWTGELFF	TGTGCCACCAGTGATTTCGACAGGGGGTGGACCGGGGAGCTGTTTTTT
14	TRBV11-3	many	-	TRBJ1-1	CASSLNSIGTEAFF	TGTGCCAGCAGCTTAAATTCGATCGGCACTGAAGCTTTCTTT
13	TRBV7-2	many	-	TRBJ2-7	CASSLTGIYEQYF	TGTGCCAGCAGCTTAACAGGGATCTACGAGCAGTACTTC
17	TRBV6-5	many	TRBD2	TRBJ2-4	CASSSSEVGGFKNIQYF	TGTGCCAGCAGTTCCTCCGAGGTGGGAGGGTTCAAAAACATTCAGTACTTC
16	TRBV4-2	-	TRBD2	TRBJ2-7	CASSQEGSGSSNEQYF	TGTGCCAGCAGCCAAGAAGGTAGCGGGAGCTCCAACGAGCAGTACTTC
12	TRBV20-1	many	-	TRBJ1-1	CSARGWNTEAFF	TGCAGTGCTAGAGGGTGGAACACTGAAGCTTTCTTT
13	TRBV2	many	-	TRBJ1-5	CASSQGFGQPQHF	TGTGCCAGCAGCCAGGGGTTCGGGCAGCCCCAGCATTTT
15	TRBV12-3/TRBV12-4	-	-	TRBJ1-6	CASTHDSSYNSPLHF	TGTGCCAGCACTCATGACAGCTCCTATAATTCACCCCTCCACTTT
14	TRBV6-1	many	-	TRBJ2-4	CASSDPQDKNIQYF	TGTGCCAGCAGTGACCCCCAGGATAAAAACATTCAGTACTTC
14	TRBV5-1	few	-	TRBJ2-5	CASSIGSLQETQYF	TGCGCCAGCAGCATTGGGAGCCTCCAAGAGACCCAGTACTTC
16	TRBV24-1	-	TRBD2	TRBJ2-5	CATSEGLAGGPETQYF	TGTGCCACCAGTGAAGGGCTAGCGGGAGGGCCCGAGACCCAGTACTTC
15	TRBV3-1	-	-	TRBJ2-5	CASSLTQLPGETQYF	TGTGCCAGCAGCCTTACACAGCTACCTGGGGAGACCCAGTACTTC
16	TRBV11-2	-	-	TRBJ2-7	CASSPRRDGGSYEQYF	TGTGCCAGCAGCCCTCGGCGGGACGGTGGCTCCTACGAGCAGTACTTC
15	TRBV27	few	TRBD1	TRBJ2-2	CASSLTGGFTGELFF	TGTGCCAGCAGTTTGACAGGGGGGTTCACCGGGGAGCTGTTTTTT